The next 23 T cell receptor beta chains were all read from a single sample in a study of beta chain features in type 1 diabetes. Every isolated RNA sample was fully reverse transcribed, so sequencing captured expressed TCRB transcripts. Data came from immunoSEQ multiplex PCR; TCRdb stores just in-frame clones and leaves some out. Among around 430,000 clones listed, approximately 31% were seen once. The material sequenced was naive CD4+ T cells from blood. These TCRs come from a man younger than 30 in good health.

The chain combines TRBV7-2 with TRBJ1-5; D call uncertain. The germline gives CDR1 SGHTA, CDR2 FQGNSA. V was cut by 4 bases and J by 4 bases, with 8 bases left in between. This CDR3 is built from 13 residues. The CDR3 DNA sequence: TGTGCCAGCAGCTGGGGAGGGAATCAGCCCCAGCATTTT. Translated: CASSWGGNQPQHF.

The chain combines TRBV25-1 with TRBJ1-1; TRBD1 agrees at 8 bases. The germline V gene has CDR1 MGHDK and CDR2 SYGVNS. The CDR3 totals 15 residues. J gave up 1 base and V 6 bases, and 7 bases lay outside the gene matches. CDR3 protein: CASRGRTGTNTEAFF. The CDR3 DNA reads as TGTGCCAGCAGGGGACGGACAGGGACGAACACTGAAGCTTTCTTT.

This clone was observed a handful of times. The CDR3 region is CASSVRSLGETQYF. CDR3 in DNA: TGTGCCAGCAGCGTAAGGAGTCTGGGAGAGACCCAGTACTTC. The V and J genes are TRBV9 and TRBJ2-5; unclear D gene. CDR3 length: 14 residues. Germline CDR1 is SGDLS and CDR2 is YYNGEE. V lost 1 base and J 4 bases, leaving 11 bases between the germline ends.

The gene calls are TRBV10-3 and TRBJ2-1; D is undetermined. From germline, CDR1 is ENHRY and CDR2 SYGVKD. Trimming pared 5 bases from V and 6 bases from J, leaving 5 bases between. The CDR3 is 11 residues long. The CDR3 DNA is TGTGCCATCAGTAGGCCCAATGAGCAGTTCTTC. This sequence encodes CAISRPNEQFF.

This chain links TRBV28 with TRBJ2-7; 12 bases match TRBD2. Trimming removed 5 bases from V and 6 bases from J; junction bases left unmatched: 5. Germline lookup yields CDR1 MDHEN and CDR2 SYDVKM. The CDR3 sequence is 14 residues long. The CDR3 loop is CASSPSGRAGEQYF. CDR3 DNA: TGTGCCAGCAGTCCTAGCGGGAGGGCCGGCGAGCAGTACTTC. Complete variable domain (other parts from reference TRBV28 and TRBJ2-7): DVKVTQSSRYLVKRTGEKVFLECVQDMDHENMFWYRQDPGLGLRLIYFSYDVKMKEKGDIPEGYSVSREKKERFSLILESASTNQTSMYLCASSPSGRAGEQYFGPGTRLTVT.

This chain links TRBV7-9 with TRBJ1-5; D gene ambiguous. This CDR3 has 15 amino acids. V lost 1 base and J 1 base, leaving 8 bases between the germline ends. In germline, CDR1 is SEHNR, CDR2 FQNEAQ (reference sequence). The CDR3 is CASSLDPGSNQPQHF. The CDR3 bases are TGTGCCAGCAGCTTAGACCCTGGGAGCAATCAGCCCCAGCATTTT.

The gene calls are TRBV15 and TRBJ2-1; D is unclear. Trimming left V 0 bases short and J 8 bases short, with 11 bases between. CDR1 LNHNV and CDR2 YYDKDF come from the germline V gene (reference sequence). This CDR3 is 14 amino acids long. CDR3: CATSRDGRWDEQFF. CDR3 DNA sequence: TGTGCCACCAGCAGAGATGGGCGGTGGGATGAGCAGTTCTTC.

V is TRBV20-1 and J is TRBJ2-7; D is uncertain. The CDR3 sequence is 11 residues long. Trimming left V 3 bases short and J 4 bases short, with 7 bases between. Germline V CDR1 and CDR2: DFQATT, SNEGSKA (reference sequence). The CDR3 region has the DNA TGCAGTGCTAGTACTGCATACGAGCAGTACTTC. Encoded protein: CSASTAYEQYF.

This clone has only a few counts. The chain employs TRBV13 and TRBJ2-2; D ambiguous. Germline CDR1 reads PRHDT; CDR2 reads FYEKMQ (reference sequence). This CDR3 has 14 residues. V lost 4 bases and J 5 bases, leaving 11 bases between the germline ends. The CDR3 DNA reads TGTGCCAGCAGCTACGCCCTGGGAACCGGGGAGCTGTTTTTT. This encodes CASSYALGTGELFF. The full variable domain, completed using reference TRBV13 and TRBJ2-2, is AAGVIQSPRHLIKEKRETATLKCYPIPRHDTVYWYQQGPGQDPQFLISFYEKMQSDKGSIPDRFSAQQFSDYHSELNMSSLELGDSALYFCASSYALGTGELFFGEGSRLTVL.

V gene TRBV29-1 combines with J gene TRBJ2-1; D may be TRBD2 (6 bases). The CDR3 has 15 amino acids. Germline V CDR1 and CDR2: SQVTM, ANQGSEA. V was cut by 7 bases and J by 0 bases, with 16 bases left in between. The CDR3 loop is CSADSSASSYNEQFF. The CDR3 DNA reads as TGCAGCGCTGACTCTAGCGCCAGCTCCTACAATGAGCAGTTCTTC.

V usage is TRBV30 and J usage is TRBJ1-5, with D uncertain. The germline gives CDR1 GTSNPN, CDR2 SVGIG (reference sequence). The CDR3 has 14 amino acids. V lost 5 bases and J 5 bases, leaving 16 bases between the germline ends. The CDR3 spells CAWAGPVVDQPQHF. The CDR3 DNA reads as TGTGCCTGGGCCGGACCCGTGGTGGATCAGCCCCAGCATTTT. Full variable domain (remainder filled in from reference TRBV30 and TRBJ1-5): SQTIHQWPATLVQPVGSPLSLECTVEGTSNPNLYWYRQAAGRGLQLLFYSVGIGQISSEVPQNLSASRPQDRQFILSSKKLLLSDSGFYLCAWAGPVVDQPQHFGDGTRLSIL.

There are a few counts of this clone. The rearrangement links TRBV11-2 to TRBJ2-1; no clear D. Germline loops: CDR1 SGHAT, CDR2 FQNNGV. The V end was cut by 1 base, the J end by 7 bases, with 5 bases between. This CDR3 is 12 amino acids long. The CDR3 coding sequence is TGTGCCAGCAGCTTAGCTTTAAATGAGCAGTTCTTC. Translating gives CASSLALNEQFF.

The V call is TRBV30, the J call TRBJ2-4; TRBD1 matches 8 bases. Germline V gene lookup returns CDR1 GTSNPN and CDR2 SVGIG (reference sequence). V lost 0 bases to trimming and J lost 6 bases; unmatched junction nucleotides: 10. CDR3 length: 16 residues. CDR3: CAWSVPDRARGNIQYF. The CDR3 nucleotides are TGTGCCTGGAGTGTCCCGGACAGGGCAAGGGGAAACATTCAGTACTTC.

Comment on this clone: The same CDR3 can be traced to other DNA sequences in this sample. The gene calls are TRBV29-1 and TRBJ2-5; either TRBD1 or TRBD2 may supply D (5 bases each). This CDR3 is built from 12 residues. V was pared by 1 base and J by 2 bases, with 5 bases between. Per germline, CDR1 SQVTM and CDR2 ANQGSEA. The CDR3 nucleotides read TGCAGCGTTGAAGGGGGGCAAGAGACCCAGTACTTC. This sequence encodes CSVEGGQETQYF.

V gene TRBV4-3 combines with J gene TRBJ1-5; D gene uncertain. The CDR3 covers 14 residues. Germline V gene lookup returns CDR1 LGHNA and CDR2 YSLEER. With 1 base removed from V and 7 bases from J, the gap between germline ends came to 11 bases. In DNA, the CDR3 is TGCGCCAGCAGCCAAGCGGGCACGGACCAGCCCCAGCATTTT. Encoded protein: CASSQAGTDQPQHF.

This rearrangement joins TRBV10-3 to TRBJ2-1; TRBD2 matches 8 bases. The CDR3 is 15 residues long. Germline trimming cut 3 bases from V and 7 bases from J; bases unmatched to any gene: 8. The germline gives CDR1 ENHRY, CDR2 SYGVKD. CDR3 sequence reads: CAISDGTRGSNEQFF. CDR3 DNA: TGTGCCATCAGTGATGGGACTAGAGGATCGAATGAGCAGTTCTTC.

This clone was picked up a small number of times. V is TRBV7-9 and J is TRBJ2-1; no clear D. Germline V lookup: CDR1 SEHNR, CDR2 FQNEAQ (reference sequence). V was trimmed by 1 base and J by 13 bases, leaving 8 bases between them. The CDR3 covers 11 residues. The CDR3 bases are TGTGCCAGCAGCTTAGGGACCCCCCAGTTCTTC. It codes for CASSLGTPQFF.

The CDR3 reads CASSLDSFNYGYTF. CDR3 nucleotides: TGTGCCAGCAGCCTCGATTCATTTAACTATGGCTACACCTTC. J is TRBJ1-2 and V is TRBV11-2; D remains unclear. Germline assignment: CDR1 SGHAT and CDR2 FQNNGV. V lost 5 bases and J 1 base, leaving 11 bases between the germline ends. CDR3 size: 14 residues.

J is TRBJ1-3 and V is TRBV13, with D unresolved. Germline V gene data show CDR1 as PRHDT and CDR2 as FYEKMQ (reference sequence). The CDR3 totals 15 residues. V was trimmed by 5 bases and J by 0 bases, leaving 11 bases between them. The CDR3 region is CASSGREFSGNTIYF. CDR3 DNA: TGTGCCAGCAGCGGCCGGGAGTTCTCTGGAAACACCATATATTTT.

This clone was seen only a few times. The chain employs TRBV29-1 and TRBJ2-7; possibly TRBD1 for D (6 bases). The CDR3 is made up of 15 amino acids. The germline V gene has CDR1 SQVTM and CDR2 ANQGSEA. V was pared by 5 bases and J by 7 bases, with 24 bases between. CDR3 nucleotides: TGCAGCGTTTCCTATCCCCGCAGGGACATAAGGGAGCAGTACTTC. Protein product: CSVSYPRRDIREQYF.

This rearrangement joins TRBV5-4 to TRBJ2-5; tentative D call: TRBD2 (5 bases). V was shortened by 4 bases and J by 0 bases, with 7 bases between the two germline ends. The CDR3 covers 13 residues. Germline CDR1 reads SGHNT; CDR2 reads YYREEE (reference sequence). For the CDR3, the DNA is TGTGCCAGCAGCCCGGACTACCAAGAGACCCAGTACTTC. Translated: CASSPDYQETQYF.

The CDR3 loop is CASSLGSREDAKNIQYF. In nucleotides, the CDR3 is TGTGCCAGCAGCTTAGGTAGCAGGGAGGATGCCAAAAACATTCAGTACTTC. This chain links TRBV11-2 with TRBJ2-4; possibly TRBD2 for D (6 bases). CDR1 and CDR2 from the germline V gene are SGHAT and FQNNGV. The CDR3 consists of 17 residues. Deletions cut 1 base from V and 1 base from J, with 14 bases between.

This chain uses TRBV30 with TRBJ1-1; D is unclear. Trimming cost V 0 bases and J 7 bases, with 15 bases left between them. This CDR3 comprises 14 residues. Per germline, CDR1 GTSNPN and CDR2 SVGIG (reference sequence). The CDR3 region is CAWSVTAPDLEAFF. The CDR3 DNA sequence: TGTGCCTGGAGTGTAACAGCCCCGGATCTTGAAGCTTTCTTT.